Following are 8 T cell receptor beta chains from one sample sequenced in a study of blood T cell repertoires in COVID-19. Produced via immunoSEQ multiplex PCR; TCRdb's table is partial and in-frame only. The data contain around 230,000 clones, 80% to 90% of them singletons. Specimen: peripheral blood. These receptors originate from a man aged 45-65 years with COVID-19, enrolled during active disease.

The chain combines TRBV6-2 or TRBV6-3 with TRBJ1-1, with D maybe TRBD1 (5 bases). V lost 4 bases to trimming and J lost 0 bases, with 9 bases between them. The CDR3 has 14 amino acids. The V gene's germline CDR1 is MNHEY and CDR2 SVGEGT. The CDR3, as DNA: TGTGCCAGCAGTTTCCCGACAGTGAACACTGAAGCTTTCTTT. Amino acids: CASSFPTVNTEAFF.

In its sample, this clone was seen once. The chain links TRBV2 to TRBJ2-7; D unresolved. The CDR3 totals 11 residues. Per germline, CDR1 SNHLY and CDR2 FYNNEI. V was pared by 6 bases and J by 4 bases, with 7 bases between. DNA for the CDR3: TGTGCCAGCAGGGTTACTTACGAGCAGTACTTC. Translation: CASRVTYEQYF.

The V call is TRBV2, the J call TRBJ2-7; D not resolved. The CDR3 is 14 amino acids. V shed 0 bases and J shed 4 bases, with 10 bases lying between them. CDR1 SNHLY and CDR2 FYNNEI come from the germline V gene. The CDR3 bases are TGTGCCAGCAGTGAAGCTCAAAGCCCTTACGAGCAGTACTTC. Translating it yields CASSEAQSPYEQYF.

This clone was counted once. The chain uses TRBV19 and TRBJ2-1; 10 bases are shared with TRBD1. The CDR3 spans 16 residues. In germline, CDR1 is LNHDA, CDR2 SQIVND (reference sequence). V was clipped by 7 bases and J by 3 bases; unmatched bases: 9. This CDR3 is CASILSGTGDYNEQFF. The CDR3 DNA follows: TGTGCCAGTATCCTCTCCGGGACAGGGGACTACAATGAGCAGTTCTTC.

A single count supports this clone. V usage is TRBV2 and J usage is TRBJ1-2; tentatively, D is TRBD1 (6 bases). CDR1 and CDR2 (germline): SNHLY, FYNNEI. The CDR3 loop spans 13 amino acids. The V gene lost 6 bases and the J gene lost 13 bases, with 21 bases spanning the gap. The CDR3 nucleotides are TGTGCCAGCAGAGAGGGACATCAAGGTGGGCTCACCTTC. As protein: CASREGHQGGLTF.

The chain is built from TRBV7-6 and TRBJ2-1; 8 nucleotides agree with TRBD1. The germline CDR1 and CDR2 sequences are SGHVS and FNYEAQ. The CDR3 is made up of 12 amino acids. CDR3 protein: CATGQGVNEQFF. CDR3 in DNA: TGTGCGACAGGACAGGGTGTCAATGAGCAGTTCTTC.

The chain combines TRBV19 with TRBJ1-5; D is ambiguous. Trimming took 0 bases from V and 0 from J, leaving 6 bases between them. This CDR3 region has 15 residues. CDR1 is LNHDA and CDR2 is SQIVND in the germline V gene (reference sequence). Written as DNA, the CDR3 is TGTGCCAGTAGTATAGACGGTCATAGCAATCAGCCCCAGCATTTT. Amino acids: CASSIDGHSNQPQHF.

This sequence joins TRBV6-5 and TRBJ2-7; 7 bases are shared with TRBD1. Germline CDR1 and CDR2: MNHEY and SVGAGI. V shed 6 bases and J 2 bases; nucleotides not matched to a gene: 7. CDR3 length: 14 amino acids. In nucleotides, the CDR3 is TGTGCCAGCAGCCAATGGGACAGAGCCTACGAGCAGTACTTC. This translates into CASSQWDRAYEQYF.